The 24 T cell receptor beta chains presented below share a single source sample, sequenced in a study of post-analysis software for immune sequencing data. Study-wide points: Patients had higher frequencies than controls of about five TRBV segments, including TRBV5-6, TRBV5-1 and TRBV20-1.

These TCRs' antigens remain unknown. Prepared libraries of TCR beta cDNA carried unique molecular identifiers. In TCRdb, the PCR reads were re-called with MiXCR into one record per CDR3 protein. The sample yields 750,000 to 950,000 distinct CDR3 sequences, approximately 53% seen once. The specimen was blood. These receptors originate from a girl aged 5 to 17 with multiple sclerosis.

V and J are TRBV6-5 and TRBJ1-5; D is perhaps TRBD1 (5 bases). Germline-derived CDR1 and CDR2 are MNHEY and SVGAGI. CDR3 length: 13 residues. The V and J ends lost 5 bases and 3 bases respectively, with 8 bases between them. The CDR3 reads CASSPTDNQPQHF. CDR3 DNA sequence: TGTGCCAGCAGTCCGACAGACAATCAGCCCCAGCATTTT.

The rearrangement links TRBV7-9 to TRBJ1-5; D is unclear. The germline CDR1 and CDR2 sequences are SEHNR and FQNEAQ (reference sequence). This CDR3 has 13 amino acids. V lost 6 bases, J lost 9 bases, and 15 bases lay in between. Written as DNA, the CDR3 is TGTGCCAGCAGTTCAGATGGGGATCTGCCCCAGCATTTT. It encodes CASSSDGDLPQHF.

The chain couples TRBV5-1 to TRBJ2-1; a weak D match, TRBD1 (5 bases). The CDR3 is made up of 15 amino acids. The ends were cut back, 0 bases at V and 1 base at J, with 8 bases in the middle. Germline V gene lookup returns CDR1 SGHRS and CDR2 YFSETQ. In DNA form, the CDR3 reads TGCGCCAGCAGCTTGGAAGGGGAATCCTACAATGAGCAGTTCTTC. It encodes CASSLEGESYNEQFF. The whole variable domain, remainder taken from reference TRBV5-1 and TRBJ2-1, is KAGVTQTPRYLIKTRGQQVTLSCSPISGHRSVSWYQQTPGQGLQFLFEYFSETQRNKGNFPGRFSGRQFSNSRSEMNVSTLELGDSALYLCASSLEGESYNEQFFGPGTRLTVL.

This clonotype has more than one count but fewer than ten. V usage is TRBV6-1 and J usage is TRBJ2-1, with 10 bases fitting TRBD1. Germline loops: CDR1 MNHNS, CDR2 SASEGT. The CDR3 loop spans 14 amino acids. Trimming at V came to 6 bases and at J to 5 bases, leaving 4 bases not matched to a gene. The CDR3: CASRRGTGDNEQFF. The CDR3 DNA reads as TGTGCCAGCAGGAGGGGGACAGGGGACAATGAGCAGTTCTTC.

The J gene is TRBJ2-7, the V gene TRBV7-9; D might be TRBD1 or TRBD2, each matching 5 bases. CDR3 length equals 15 residues. Germline V gene sequence: CDR1 SEHNR, CDR2 FQNEAQ (reference sequence). V lost 5 bases to trimming and J lost 5 bases, with 19 bases between them. Here the CDR3 DNA reads TGTGCCAGCAGCGCGAGGGGAGTACGGGCGAACGAGCAGTACTTC. Amino acid sequence: CASSARGVRANEQYF.

The chain links TRBV5-6 to TRBJ2-5; 7 nucleotides align to TRBD2. V lost 1 base, J lost 4 bases, and 13 bases stayed unmatched. The CDR3 has 17 residues. The germline V gene has CDR1 SGHDT and CDR2 YYEEEE. The CDR3 nucleotides read TGTGCCAGCAGCTTGTTTGCGAGCGGGGCGGGTGGAGAGACCCAGTACTTC. This sequence encodes CASSLFASGAGGETQYF.

This clonotype has a handful of counts. The chain joins TRBV12-3 or TRBV12-4 to TRBJ2-5, with 12 bases identical to TRBD2. The CDR3 has 15 residues. Trimming took 6 bases from V and 11 from J; bases not matched to a gene: 13. The CDR3 spells CASSTATSGRWEQYF. The DNA for the CDR3 is TGTGCCAGCAGCACCGCGACTAGCGGGAGATGGGAGCAGTACTTC.

This clonotype was observed at least ten times. This chain joins TRBV29-1 and TRBJ2-7; D is possibly TRBD1 (5 bases). This CDR3 spans 12 amino acids. V lost 4 bases, J lost 6 bases, and 13 bases lay in between. The V gene's germline CDR1 is SQVTM and CDR2 ANQGSEA. Written as DNA, the CDR3 is TGCAGCGTTGCCCAGGGCAAGACCGAGCAGTACTTC. It translates to CSVAQGKTEQYF.

The genes are TRBV5-1 and TRBJ2-5, with no clear D. CDR3 length: 16 residues. CDR1 is SGHRS, CDR2 YFSETQ, per germline. The V and J ends lost 2 bases and 5 bases respectively, with 19 bases between them. The CDR3 loop reads CASSLWLRRKTETQYF. CDR3 sequence (DNA): TGCGCCAGCAGCTTATGGCTCAGAAGAAAAACGGAGACCCAGTACTTC.

This chain links TRBV2 with TRBJ1-4; possibly TRBD1 for D (5 bases). The CDR3 has 14 residues. The V gene lost 6 bases and the J gene lost 8 bases, with 16 bases spanning the gap. CDR1 and CDR2 (germline): SNHLY, FYNNEI. DNA of the CDR3: TGTGCCAGCAGGGGACCCACCGGGGTAGAAAAACTGTTTTTT. Amino acids: CASRGPTGVEKLFF.

J is TRBJ1-1 and V is TRBV6-5, with D hard to call. Trimming removed 2 bases from V and 1 base from J, with 8 bases in between. There are 14 residues in the CDR3. The germline V gene encodes CDR1 MNHEY and CDR2 SVGAGI. CDR3 amino acids: CASSYADRNTEAFF. CDR3 DNA sequence: TGTGCCAGCAGTTACGCAGACCGGAACACTGAAGCTTTCTTT.

This clonotype was seen only a few times. V gene TRBV5-1 combines with J gene TRBJ1-1; 9 bases are a match to TRBD1. J was trimmed by 0 bases and V by 3 bases; bases with no gene match: 3. From germline, CDR1 is SGHRS and CDR2 YFSETQ. This CDR3 region has 15 residues. The DNA for the CDR3 is TGCGCCAGCAGCTGGACAGGGGCCCTGAACACTGAAGCTTTCTTT. Translating it yields CASSWTGALNTEAFF.

The chain is built from TRBV7-9 and TRBJ2-7; D perhaps matches TRBD1 (5 bases). Germline CDR1 reads SEHNR; CDR2 reads FQNEAQ (reference sequence). V was pared by 3 bases and J by 0 bases, with 9 bases between. This CDR3 has 14 amino acids. In nucleotides, the CDR3 is TGTGCCAGCAGCTTGGACACCAACTCCTACGAGCAGTACTTC. It is translated as CASSLDTNSYEQYF.

The chain is built from TRBV29-1 and TRBJ1-2; D call uncertain. CDR1 and CDR2 from the germline V gene are SQVTM and ANQGSEA. This CDR3 is built from 12 residues. V lost 6 bases and J 4 bases, leaving 12 bases between the germline ends. The CDR3 is CSVGLSTYGYTF. The DNA for the CDR3 is TGCAGCGTCGGCCTTTCTACCTATGGCTACACCTTC.

This chain joins TRBV4-1 and TRBJ2-1; D may be TRBD2 (5 bases). The V and J ends lost 6 bases and 7 bases respectively, with 19 bases between them. This CDR3 contains 15 residues. Germline V gene lookup returns CDR1 MGHRA and CDR2 YSYEKL. The DNA of the CDR3 is TGCGCCAGCAGTCCCAGCGGCCCTATTGAGAATGAGCAGTTCTTC. Translating gives CASSPSGPIENEQFF.

The chain couples TRBV9 to TRBJ2-1, with unresolved D. The V and J ends lost 0 bases and 10 bases respectively, with 14 bases between them. Germline CDR1 reads SGDLS; CDR2 reads YYNGEE. The CDR3 loop spans 14 amino acids. In DNA form, the CDR3 reads TGTGCCAGCAGCGTAGGTTACTCGGGTCTCGAGCAGTTCTTC. It translates to CASSVGYSGLEQFF. The full variable domain, its missing parts supplied by reference TRBV9 and TRBJ2-1, is DSGVTQTPKHLITATGQRVTLRCSPRSGDLSVYWYQQSLDQGLQFLIQYYNGEERAKGNILERFSAQQFPDLHSELNLSSLELGDSALYFCASSVGYSGLEQFFGPGTRLTVL.

The V and J genes are TRBV5-1 and TRBJ1-2, with D possibly being TRBD1 (5 bases). Germline CDR1 is SGHRS and CDR2 is YFSETQ. The CDR3 has 13 amino acids. V was clipped by 3 bases and J by 7 bases, with 13 bases between them. CDR3 in DNA: TGCGCCAGCAGCTCGGGGCCGTTTTCTGGCTACACCTTC. Encoded protein: CASSSGPFSGYTF. Filled out from reference TRBV5-1 and TRBJ1-2, the complete variable domain reads KAGVTQTPRYLIKTRGQQVTLSCSPISGHRSVSWYQQTPGQGLQFLFEYFSETQRNKGNFPGRFSGRQFSNSRSEMNVSTLELGDSALYLCASSSGPFSGYTFGSGTRLTVV.

The genes are TRBV20-1 and TRBJ1-2; TRBD1 agrees at 7 bases. V shed 3 bases, J shed 0 bases, and the junction held 7 bases outside the gene matches. The CDR3 loop spans 15 amino acids. Germline-derived CDR1 and CDR2 are DFQATT and SNEGSKA (reference sequence). CDR3 in DNA: TGCAGTGCTAGTTCAACAGGGGCTGCTAACTATGGCTACACCTTC. It specifies CSASSTGAANYGYTF.

This clonotype was detected ten times or more. CDR3 region: CSVRLALSYHEQFF. The CDR3 DNA follows: TGCAGCGTCCGGCTAGCGCTTAGTTACCATGAGCAGTTCTTC. This sequence joins TRBV29-1 and TRBJ2-1; D might be TRBD2 (6 bases). V lost 6 bases, J lost 8 bases, and 20 bases lay in between. The CDR3 runs to 14 residues. Germline V gene lookup returns CDR1 SQVTM and CDR2 ANQGSEA.

The chain joins TRBV12-3 or TRBV12-4 to TRBJ2-7; the D is unclear. The germline V and J ends were trimmed by 3 bases and 9 bases, with 12 bases remaining between them. CDR3 length equals 12 residues. The CDR3 coding sequence is TGTGCCAGCAGTTTCCCAGGAACCGCGCAGTACTTC. The encoded protein is CASSFPGTAQYF.

The chain is built from TRBV29-1 and TRBJ1-1, with TRBD1 matching 7 bases. J lost 5 bases, V lost 5 bases, and 11 bases had no gene match. Germline values: CDR1 SQVTM, CDR2 ANQGSEA. CDR3 length: 14 residues. Here the CDR3 DNA reads TGCAGCGTTATACGAGAGGGACAGAGGACTGAAGCTTTCTTT. Residues: CSVIREGQRTEAFF.

The chain links TRBV15 to TRBJ1-5, with unresolved D. The CDR3 is made up of 14 amino acids. V dropped 6 bases and J dropped 6 bases, with 15 bases sitting between them. CDR1 and CDR2 from the germline V gene are LNHNV and YYDKDF (reference sequence). The CDR3 protein is CATRGMAVGQPQHF. The CDR3 DNA reads as TGTGCCACCAGGGGCATGGCGGTGGGTCAGCCCCAGCATTTT.

The V and J genes are TRBV6-5 and TRBJ1-2; maybe TRBD1 (6 bases). The CDR3 consists of 15 residues. Deletions cut 0 bases from V and 3 bases from J, with 11 bases between. CDR1 and CDR2 from the germline V gene are MNHEY and SVGAGI. CDR3 bases: TGTGCCAGCAGTTACTCGAGGGGGGGCCACTATGGCTACACCTTC. Encoded protein: CASSYSRGGHYGYTF.

This clonotype was seen at least ten times. The junction departs from germline at one end; a sequencing error may be responsible. The chain links TRBV6-5 to TRBJ2-7; 10 bases fit TRBD1. CDR1 MNHEY and CDR2 SVGAGI come from the germline V gene. CDR3 length: 15 residues. In nucleotides, the CDR3 is TGCGCCAGCAGTTACCGGGACAGGGGTAGCTACGAGCAGTACTTC. This codes for CASSYRDRGSYEQYF.